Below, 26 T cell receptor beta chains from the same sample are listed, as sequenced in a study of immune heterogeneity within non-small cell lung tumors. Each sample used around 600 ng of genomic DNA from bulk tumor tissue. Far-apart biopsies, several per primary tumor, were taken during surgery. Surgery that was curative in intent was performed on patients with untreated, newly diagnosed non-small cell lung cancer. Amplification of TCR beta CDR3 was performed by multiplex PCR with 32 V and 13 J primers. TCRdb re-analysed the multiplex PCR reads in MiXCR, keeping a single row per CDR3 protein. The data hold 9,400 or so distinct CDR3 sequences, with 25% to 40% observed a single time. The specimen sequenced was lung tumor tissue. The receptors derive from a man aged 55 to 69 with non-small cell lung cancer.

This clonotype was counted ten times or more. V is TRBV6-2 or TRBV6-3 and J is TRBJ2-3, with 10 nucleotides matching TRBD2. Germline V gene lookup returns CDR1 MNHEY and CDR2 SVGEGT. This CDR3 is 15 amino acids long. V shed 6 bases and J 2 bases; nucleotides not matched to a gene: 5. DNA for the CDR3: TGTGCCAGCAGCGGACTAGCGGTAACCACAGATACGCAGTATTTT. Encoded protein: CASSGLAVTTDTQYF.

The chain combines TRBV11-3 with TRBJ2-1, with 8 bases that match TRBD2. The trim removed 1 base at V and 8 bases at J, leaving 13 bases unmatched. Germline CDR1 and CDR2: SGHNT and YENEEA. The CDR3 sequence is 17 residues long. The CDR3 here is CASSLVRSGSLNDEQFF. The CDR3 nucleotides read TGTGCCAGCAGCTTAGTCAGGAGCGGGAGTTTAAACGATGAGCAGTTCTTC.

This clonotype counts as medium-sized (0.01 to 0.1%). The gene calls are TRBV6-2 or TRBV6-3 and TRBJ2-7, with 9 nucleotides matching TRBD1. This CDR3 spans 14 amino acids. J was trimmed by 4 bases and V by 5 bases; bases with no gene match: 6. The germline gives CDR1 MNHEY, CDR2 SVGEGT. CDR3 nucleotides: TGTGCCAGCAGTAATCCGGGACAGGGTTACGAGCAGTACTTC. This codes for CASSNPGQGYEQYF.

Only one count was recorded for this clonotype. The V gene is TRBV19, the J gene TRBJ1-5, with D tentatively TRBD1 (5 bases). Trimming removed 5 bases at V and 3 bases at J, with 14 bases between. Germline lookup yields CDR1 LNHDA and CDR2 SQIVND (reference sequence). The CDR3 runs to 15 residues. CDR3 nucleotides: TGTGCCAGTAGTTCCATCGGGGGTATCAATCAGCCCCAGCATTTT. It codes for CASSSIGGINQPQHF.

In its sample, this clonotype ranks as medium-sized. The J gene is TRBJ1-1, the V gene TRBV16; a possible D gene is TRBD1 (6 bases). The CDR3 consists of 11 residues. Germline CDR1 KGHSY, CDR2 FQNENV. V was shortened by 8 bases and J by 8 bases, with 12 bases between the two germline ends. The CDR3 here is CASGPGTEAFF. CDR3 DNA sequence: TGTGCCAGCGGACCCGGGACAGAAGCTTTCTTT.

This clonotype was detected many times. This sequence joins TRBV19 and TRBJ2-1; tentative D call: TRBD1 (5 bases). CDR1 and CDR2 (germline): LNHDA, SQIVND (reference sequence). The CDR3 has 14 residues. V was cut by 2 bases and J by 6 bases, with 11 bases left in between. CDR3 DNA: TGTGCCAGTAGTATAAGCCAAAGGGGCAATGAGCAGTTCTTC. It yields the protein CASSISQRGNEQFF.

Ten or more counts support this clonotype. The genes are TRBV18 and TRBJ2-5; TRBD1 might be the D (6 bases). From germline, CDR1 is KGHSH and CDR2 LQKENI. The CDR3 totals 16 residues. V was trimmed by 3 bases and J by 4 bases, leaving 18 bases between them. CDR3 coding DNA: TGTGCCAGCTCACCTCCACAGGGTGGCCATCGAGAGACCCAGTACTTC. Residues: CASSPPQGGHRETQYF.

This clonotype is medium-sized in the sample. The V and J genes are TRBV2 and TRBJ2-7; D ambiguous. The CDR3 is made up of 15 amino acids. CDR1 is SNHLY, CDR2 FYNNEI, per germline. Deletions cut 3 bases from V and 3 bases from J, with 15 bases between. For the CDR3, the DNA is TGTGCCAGCAGTGACGGACGGTCCCTTCTCTACGAGCAGTACTTC. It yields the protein CASSDGRSLLYEQYF.

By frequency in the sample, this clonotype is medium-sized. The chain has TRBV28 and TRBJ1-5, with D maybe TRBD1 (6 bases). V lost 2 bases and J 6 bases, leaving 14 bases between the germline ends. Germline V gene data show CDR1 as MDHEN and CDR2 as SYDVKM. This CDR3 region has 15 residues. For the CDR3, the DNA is TGTGCCAGCAGTTTACTCACAGGGACCGGTCAGCCCCAGCATTTT. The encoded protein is CASSLLTGTGQPQHF.

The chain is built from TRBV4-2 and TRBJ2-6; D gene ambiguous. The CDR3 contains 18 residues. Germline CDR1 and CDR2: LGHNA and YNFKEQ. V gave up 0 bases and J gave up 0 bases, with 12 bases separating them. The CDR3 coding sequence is TGTGCCAGCAGCCAAGATCTGGGTTCGAACTCTGGGGCCAACGTCCTGACTTTC. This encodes CASSQDLGSNSGANVLTF.

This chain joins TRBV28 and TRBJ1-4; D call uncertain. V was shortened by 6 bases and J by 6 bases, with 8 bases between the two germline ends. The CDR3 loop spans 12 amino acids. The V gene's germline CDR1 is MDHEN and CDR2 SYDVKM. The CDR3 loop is CASRSFDEKLFF. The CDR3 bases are TGTGCCAGCAGGTCGTTTGATGAAAAACTGTTTTTT.

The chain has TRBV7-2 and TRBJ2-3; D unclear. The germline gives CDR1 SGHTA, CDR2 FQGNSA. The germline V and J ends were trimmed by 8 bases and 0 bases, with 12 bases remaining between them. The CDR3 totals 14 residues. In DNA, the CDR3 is TGTGCCAGCTCCCAGTGGGCTAGCACAGATACGCAGTATTTT. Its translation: CASSQWASTDTQYF.

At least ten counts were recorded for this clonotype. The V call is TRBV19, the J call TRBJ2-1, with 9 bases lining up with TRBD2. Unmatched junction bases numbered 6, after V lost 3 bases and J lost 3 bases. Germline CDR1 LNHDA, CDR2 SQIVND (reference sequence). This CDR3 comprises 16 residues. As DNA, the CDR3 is TGTGCCAGTAGTATCTTCCGACTAGCGGACTACAATGAGCAGTTCTTC. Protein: CASSIFRLADYNEQFF.

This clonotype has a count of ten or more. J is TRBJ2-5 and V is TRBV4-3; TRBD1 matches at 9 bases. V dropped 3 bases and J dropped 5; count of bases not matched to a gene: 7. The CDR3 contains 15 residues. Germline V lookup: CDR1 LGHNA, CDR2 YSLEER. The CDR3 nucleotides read TGCGCCAGCAGCCACGGGACAGGGTTTGACGAGACCCAGTACTTC. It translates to CASSHGTGFDETQYF.

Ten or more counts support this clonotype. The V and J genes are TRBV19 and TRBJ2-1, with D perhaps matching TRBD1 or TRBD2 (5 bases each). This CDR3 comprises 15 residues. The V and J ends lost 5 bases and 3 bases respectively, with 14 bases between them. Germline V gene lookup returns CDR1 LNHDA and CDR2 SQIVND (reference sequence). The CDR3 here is CASSPLRDRYNEQFF. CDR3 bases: TGTGCCAGTAGTCCCCTCCGGGACCGCTACAATGAGCAGTTCTTC.

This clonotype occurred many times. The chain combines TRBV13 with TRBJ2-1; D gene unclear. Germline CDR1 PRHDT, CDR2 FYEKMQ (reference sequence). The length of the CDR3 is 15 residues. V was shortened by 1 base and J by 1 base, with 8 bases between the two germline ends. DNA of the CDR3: TGTGCCAGCAGCTTAGATCCCGGATCCTACAATGAGCAGTTCTTC. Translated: CASSLDPGSYNEQFF.

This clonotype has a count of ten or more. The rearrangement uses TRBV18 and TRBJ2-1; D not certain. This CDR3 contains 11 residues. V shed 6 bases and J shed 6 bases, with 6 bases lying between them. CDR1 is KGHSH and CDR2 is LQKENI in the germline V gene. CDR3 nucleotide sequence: TGTGCCAGCTCCGAGGCCAATGAGCAGTTCTTC. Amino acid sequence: CASSEANEQFF.

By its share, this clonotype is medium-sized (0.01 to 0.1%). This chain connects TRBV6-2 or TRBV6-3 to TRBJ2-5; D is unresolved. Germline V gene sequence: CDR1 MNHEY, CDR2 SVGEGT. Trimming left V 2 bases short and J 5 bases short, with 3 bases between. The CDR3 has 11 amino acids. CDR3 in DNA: TGTGCCAGCAGTTACGGGGAGACCCAGTACTTC. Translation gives CASSYGETQYF.

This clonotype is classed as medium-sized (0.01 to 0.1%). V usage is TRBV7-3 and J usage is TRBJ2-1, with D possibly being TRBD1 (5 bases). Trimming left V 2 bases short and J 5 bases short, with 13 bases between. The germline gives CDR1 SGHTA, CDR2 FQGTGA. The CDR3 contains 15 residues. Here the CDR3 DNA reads TGTGCCAGCAGCTTAGGAAGGGGAAGGGACAATGAGCAGTTCTTC. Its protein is CASSLGRGRDNEQFF.

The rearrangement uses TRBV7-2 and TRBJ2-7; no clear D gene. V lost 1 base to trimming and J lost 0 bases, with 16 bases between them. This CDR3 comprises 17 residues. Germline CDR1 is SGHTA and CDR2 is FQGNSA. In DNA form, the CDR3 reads TGTGCCAGCAGCTTAGGGCTACCAGGCCAGCTCTCCTACGAGCAGTACTTC. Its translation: CASSLGLPGQLSYEQYF. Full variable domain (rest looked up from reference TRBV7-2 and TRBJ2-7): GAGVSQSPSNKVTEKGKDVELRCDPISGHTALYWYRQSLGQGLEFLIYFQGNSAPDKSGLPSDRFSAERTGGSVSTLTIQRTQQEDSAVYLCASSLGLPGQLSYEQYFGPGTRLTVT.

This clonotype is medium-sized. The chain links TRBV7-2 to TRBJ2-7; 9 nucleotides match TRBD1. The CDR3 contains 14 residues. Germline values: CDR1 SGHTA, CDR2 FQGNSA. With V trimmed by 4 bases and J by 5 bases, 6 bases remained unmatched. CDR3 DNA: TGTGCCAGCAGCTCGGGACAGGGACCCGACGAGCAGTACTTC. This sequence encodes CASSSGQGPDEQYF.

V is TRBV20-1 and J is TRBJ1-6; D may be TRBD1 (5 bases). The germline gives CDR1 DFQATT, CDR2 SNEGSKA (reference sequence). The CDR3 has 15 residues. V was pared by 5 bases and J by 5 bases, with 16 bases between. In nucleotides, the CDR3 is TGCAGTGCTCCCCGGGGGGGGATAGATAATTCACCCCTCCACTTT. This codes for CSAPRGGIDNSPLHF.

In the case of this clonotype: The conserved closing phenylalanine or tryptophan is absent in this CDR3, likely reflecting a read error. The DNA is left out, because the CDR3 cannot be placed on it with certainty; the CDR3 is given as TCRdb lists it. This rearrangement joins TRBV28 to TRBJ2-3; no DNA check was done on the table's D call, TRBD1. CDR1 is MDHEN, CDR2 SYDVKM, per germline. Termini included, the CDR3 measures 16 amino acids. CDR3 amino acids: CASTHTGLSYEQYFGP.

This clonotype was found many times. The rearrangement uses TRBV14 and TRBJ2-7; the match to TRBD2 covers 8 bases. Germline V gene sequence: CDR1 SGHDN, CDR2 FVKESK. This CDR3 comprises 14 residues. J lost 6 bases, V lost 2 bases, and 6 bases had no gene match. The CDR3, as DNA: TGTGCCAGCAGCCAACCGGGAGGGCTTTCCGAGCAGTACTTC. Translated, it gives CASSQPGGLSEQYF. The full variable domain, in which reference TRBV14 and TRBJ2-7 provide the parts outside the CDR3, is EAGVTQFPSHSVIEKGQTVTLRCDPISGHDNLYWYRRVMGKEIKFLLHFVKESKQDESGMPNNRFLAERTGGTYSTLKVQPAELEDSGVYFCASSQPGGLSEQYFGPGTRLTVT.

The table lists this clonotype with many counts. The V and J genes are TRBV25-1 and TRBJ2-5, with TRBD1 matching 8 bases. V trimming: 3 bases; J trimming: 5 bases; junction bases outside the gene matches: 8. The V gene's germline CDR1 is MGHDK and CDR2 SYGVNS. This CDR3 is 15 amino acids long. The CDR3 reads CASSEPRQGTETQYF. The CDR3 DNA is TGTGCCAGCAGTGAGCCACGACAGGGGACGGAGACCCAGTACTTC.

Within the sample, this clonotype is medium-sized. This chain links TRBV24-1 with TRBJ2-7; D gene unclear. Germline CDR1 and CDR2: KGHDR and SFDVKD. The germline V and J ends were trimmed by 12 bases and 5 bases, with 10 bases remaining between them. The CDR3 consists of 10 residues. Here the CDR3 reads CAPLRHEQYF. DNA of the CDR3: TGTGCCCCCTTGCGGCACGAGCAGTACTTC.